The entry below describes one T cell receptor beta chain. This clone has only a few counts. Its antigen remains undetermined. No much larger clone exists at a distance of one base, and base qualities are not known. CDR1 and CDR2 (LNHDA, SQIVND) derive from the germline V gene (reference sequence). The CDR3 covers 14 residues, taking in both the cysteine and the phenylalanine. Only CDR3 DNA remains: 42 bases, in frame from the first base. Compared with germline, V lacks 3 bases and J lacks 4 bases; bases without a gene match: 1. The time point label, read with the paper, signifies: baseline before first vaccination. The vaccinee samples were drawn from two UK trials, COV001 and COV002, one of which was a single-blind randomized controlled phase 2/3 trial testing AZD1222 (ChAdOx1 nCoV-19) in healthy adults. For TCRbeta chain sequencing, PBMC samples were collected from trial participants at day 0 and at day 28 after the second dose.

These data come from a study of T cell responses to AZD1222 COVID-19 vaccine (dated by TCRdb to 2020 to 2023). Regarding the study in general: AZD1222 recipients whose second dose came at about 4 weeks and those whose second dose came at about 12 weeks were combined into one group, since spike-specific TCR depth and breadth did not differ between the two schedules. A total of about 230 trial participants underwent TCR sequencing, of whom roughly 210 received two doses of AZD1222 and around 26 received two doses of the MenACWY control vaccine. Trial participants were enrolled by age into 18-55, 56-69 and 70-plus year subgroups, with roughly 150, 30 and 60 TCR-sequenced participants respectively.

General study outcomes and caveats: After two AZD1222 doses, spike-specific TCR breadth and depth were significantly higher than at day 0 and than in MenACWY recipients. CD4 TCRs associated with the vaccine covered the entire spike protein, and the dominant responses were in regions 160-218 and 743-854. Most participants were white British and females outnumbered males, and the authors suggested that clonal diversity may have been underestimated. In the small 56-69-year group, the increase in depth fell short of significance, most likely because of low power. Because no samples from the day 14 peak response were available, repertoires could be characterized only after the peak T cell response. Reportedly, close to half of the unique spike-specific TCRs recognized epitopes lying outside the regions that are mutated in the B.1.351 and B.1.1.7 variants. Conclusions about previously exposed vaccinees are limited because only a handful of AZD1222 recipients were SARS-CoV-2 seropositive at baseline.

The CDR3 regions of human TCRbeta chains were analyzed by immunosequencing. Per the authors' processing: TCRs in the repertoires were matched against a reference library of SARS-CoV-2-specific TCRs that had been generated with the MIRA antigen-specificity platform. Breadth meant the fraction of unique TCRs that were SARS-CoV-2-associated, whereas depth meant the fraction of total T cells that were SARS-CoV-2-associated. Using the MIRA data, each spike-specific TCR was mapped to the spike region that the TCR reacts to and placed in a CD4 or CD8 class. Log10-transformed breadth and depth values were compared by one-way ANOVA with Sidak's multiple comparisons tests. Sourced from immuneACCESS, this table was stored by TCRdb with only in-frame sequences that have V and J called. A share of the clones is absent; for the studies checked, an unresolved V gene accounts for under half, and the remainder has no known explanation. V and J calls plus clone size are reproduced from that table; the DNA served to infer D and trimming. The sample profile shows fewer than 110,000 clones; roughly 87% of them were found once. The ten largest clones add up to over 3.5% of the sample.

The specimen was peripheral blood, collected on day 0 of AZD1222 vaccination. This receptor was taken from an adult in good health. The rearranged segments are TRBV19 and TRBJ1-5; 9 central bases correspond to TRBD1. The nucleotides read TGTGCCAGTAGTATGGGGACAGGGAATCAGCCCCAGCATTTT. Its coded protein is CASSMGTGNQPQHF.